The source of this TCR beta chain is a study of T cells after yellow fever vaccination. Study details: Preparing low-cell-number fractions relied on SMART-Seq v4 Ultra Low Input. General observations from the study: The secondary response was weaker, and its peak arrived faster, on day 5 versus 15.

The ends were cut back, 6 bases at V and 6 bases at J, with 11 bases in the middle. This CDR3 contains 13 residues. Of note for this clonotype: The antigen is undetermined.

For TCR, cDNA came from 5'RACE template switching, which added a universal primer site and UMIs. TCRdb re-called the 5' RACE reads through MiXCR, storing one row per CDR3 protein. The table records hundreds of thousands of distinct CDR3 sequences, around 12% of them present only once. V and J are TRBV12-3 or TRBV12-4 and TRBJ2-2; no firm D call. Sequences were derived from CD4+ T cells sorted from PBMCs, sampled 15 days after the yellow fever booster vaccination. The clonotype originates from a man aged 18 to 29 who received the YFV17D yellow fever vaccine. The CDR3 sequence is CASSLPSAGELFF. In nucleotides, the CDR3 is TGTGCCAGCAGCCTTCCGTCCGCCGGGGAGCTGTTTTTT.